One TCR beta chain is described in this entry. The sample originates from a study of blood T cell repertoires in COVID-19. Looking at the study overall: The study drew acute and convalescent COVID-19 samples from the United States, Italy and Spain. Sources were T cells, B-cell-depleted T cells, or PBMCs; the material itself was cDNA or gDNA.

From germline, CDR1 is SNHLY and CDR2 FYNNEI. V dropped 4 bases and J dropped 4 bases, with 14 bases sitting between them. This CDR3 is 16 amino acids long. Data came from immunoSEQ multiplex PCR; TCRdb stores just in-frame clones and leaves some out. Here the sample spans tens of thousands of clones, around 91% being singletons. J is TRBJ2-6 and V is TRBV2; no clear D gene. The TCR originated in a human donor in a cohort sampled during active COVID-19. Sequenced material: peripheral blood. The CDR3 coding sequence is TGTGCCAGCAGTGGTCACGCACAGCCGGGGGCCAACGTCCTGACTTTC. Amino acid sequence: CASSGHAQPGANVLTF.